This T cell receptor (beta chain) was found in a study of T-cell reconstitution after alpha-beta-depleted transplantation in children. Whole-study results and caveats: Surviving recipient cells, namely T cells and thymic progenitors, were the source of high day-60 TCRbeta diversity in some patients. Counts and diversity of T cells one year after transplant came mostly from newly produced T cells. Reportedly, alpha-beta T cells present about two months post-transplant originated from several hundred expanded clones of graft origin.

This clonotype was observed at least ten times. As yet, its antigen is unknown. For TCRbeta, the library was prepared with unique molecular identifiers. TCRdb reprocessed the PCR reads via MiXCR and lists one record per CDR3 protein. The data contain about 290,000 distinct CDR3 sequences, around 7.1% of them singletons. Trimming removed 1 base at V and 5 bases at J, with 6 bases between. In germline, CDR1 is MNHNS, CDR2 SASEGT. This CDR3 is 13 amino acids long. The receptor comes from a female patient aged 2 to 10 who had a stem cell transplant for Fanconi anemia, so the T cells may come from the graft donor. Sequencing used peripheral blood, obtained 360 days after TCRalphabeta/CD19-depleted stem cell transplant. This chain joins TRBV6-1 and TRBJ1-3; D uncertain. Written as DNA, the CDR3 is TGTGCCAGCAGTGAAGGAACGAGAAACACCATATATTTT. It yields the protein CASSEGTRNTIYF.